This TCR beta chain was obtained from a study of cytomegalovirus exposure and HLA in healthy donors. Study background: The approximately 120 validation repertoires used the same platform as the roughly 620 first-cohort repertoires, a later analysis reported.

Germline V gene lookup returns CDR1 MGHRA and CDR2 YSYEKL. This CDR3 contains 20 residues. J was trimmed by 0 bases and V by 1 base; bases with no gene match: 11. Study-level findings and limits: The study labeled 164 TCR beta chains cytomegalovirus-associated.

The method was immunoSEQ multiplex PCR; TCRdb's version includes in-frame clones alone and lacks a portion of them. The profile shows 200,000 to 300,000 clones, 85% to 90% of them singletons. It was the roughly 110-subject validation cohort, separate from the approximately 620-subject first cohort, to which the donors belonged. As concerns this clone: Its antigen is unidentified.

Sequencing input: PBMCs. The chain combines TRBV4-1 with TRBJ2-1; 11 positions match TRBD2. The source of this sequence is a man aged 18 to 30 in good health and CMV-seronegative. The CDR3 sequence: CASSQGRGLAGRDSYNEQFF. The CDR3 coding sequence is TGCGCCAGCAGCCAAGGACGCGGACTAGCGGGTAGGGACTCCTACAATGAGCAGTTCTTC.